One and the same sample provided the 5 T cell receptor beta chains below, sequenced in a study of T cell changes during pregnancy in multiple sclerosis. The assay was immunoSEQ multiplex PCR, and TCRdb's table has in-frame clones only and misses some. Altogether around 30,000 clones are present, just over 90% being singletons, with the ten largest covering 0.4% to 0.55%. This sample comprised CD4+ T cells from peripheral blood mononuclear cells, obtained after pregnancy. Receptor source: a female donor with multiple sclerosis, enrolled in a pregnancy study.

CDR3 nucleotides: TGTGCCAGCAGCGTAGGGGTGACAGCTAACAATGAGCAGTTCTTC. Amino acids: CASSVGVTANNEQFF. The rearrangement joins TRBV9 to TRBJ2-1; a possible D gene is TRBD1 (5 bases). Trimming cost V 0 bases and J 5 bases, with 12 bases left between them. The CDR3 totals 15 residues. In germline, CDR1 is SGDLS, CDR2 YYNGEE. The whole variable domain, filled in from reference TRBV9 and TRBJ2-1, reads DSGVTQTPKHLITATGQRVTLRCSPRSGDLSVYWYQQSLDQGLQFLIQYYNGEERAKGNILERFSAQQFPDLHSELNLSSLELGDSALYFCASSVGVTANNEQFFGPGTRLTVL.

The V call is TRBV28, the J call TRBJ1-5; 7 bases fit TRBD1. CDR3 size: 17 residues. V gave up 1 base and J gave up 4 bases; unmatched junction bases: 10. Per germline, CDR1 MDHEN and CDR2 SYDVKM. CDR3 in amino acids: CASSLYPTGERNQPQHF. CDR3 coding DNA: TGTGCCAGCAGTTTATACCCCACAGGGGAACGGAATCAGCCCCAGCATTTT.

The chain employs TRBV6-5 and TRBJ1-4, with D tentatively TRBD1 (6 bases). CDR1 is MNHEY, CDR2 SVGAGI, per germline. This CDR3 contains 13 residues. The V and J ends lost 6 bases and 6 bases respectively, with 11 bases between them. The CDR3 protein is CASRADSYEKLFF. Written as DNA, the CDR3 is TGTGCCAGCAGGGCGGACAGTTATGAAAAACTGTTTTTT.

For the CDR3, the DNA is TGTGCCAGCAGCTTAGCTCCCACAGGGTTCAATGAGCAGTTCTTC. It codes for CASSLAPTGFNEQFF. The V gene is TRBV7-2, the J gene TRBJ2-1, with D possibly being TRBD1 (6 bases). Germline CDR1 SGHTA, CDR2 FQGNSA. V shed 0 bases and J shed 6 bases, with 12 bases lying between them. The CDR3 runs to 15 residues.

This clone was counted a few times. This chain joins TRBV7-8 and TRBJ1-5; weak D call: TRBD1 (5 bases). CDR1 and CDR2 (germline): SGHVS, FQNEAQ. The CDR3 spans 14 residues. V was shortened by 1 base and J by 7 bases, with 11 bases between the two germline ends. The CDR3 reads CASSLGAGRQPQHF. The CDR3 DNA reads TGTGCCAGCAGCTTAGGCGCAGGGAGGCAGCCCCAGCATTTT.